This T cell receptor (beta chain) originates from a study of prognosis after radiotherapy for stage I lung cancer. The genomic DNA TCR beta CDR3 region underwent two rounds of multiplex PCR. The authors ran first-round PCR with primers specific to each TRBV and TRBJ gene. TCRdb reprocessed the multiplex PCR reads via MiXCR and lists one record per CDR3 protein. Of fewer than 25,000 distinct CDR3 sequences in the sample, approximately 35% are singletons; the top ten hold 62%. The CDR3 loop spans 18 amino acids. Germline CDR1 and CDR2: SEHNR and FQNEAQ (reference sequence). V shed 1 base and J 0 bases; nucleotides not matched to a gene: 7. In its sample, this clonotype was seen many times.

This chain connects TRBV7-9 to TRBJ2-1; 9 bases are shared with TRBD2. The TCR sequence derives from a donor over 45 with non-small cell lung cancer. The sequencing used PBMCs, collected before or after stereotactic body radiation therapy (not recorded which). This CDR3 is CASSLVLAGSFSYNEQFF. CDR3 nucleotides: TGTGCCAGCAGCTTAGTCCTAGCGGGATCTTTCTCCTACAATGAGCAGTTCTTC.